The 29 T cell receptor beta chains below all came from one sample that was sequenced in a study of T cells in Graves' hyperthyroidism and ophthalmopathy. The investigators amplified TCR beta CDR3 regions from RNA transcripts. The primer set for the first-round RT-PCR of the TCR CDR3 was HTBI. TCRdb redid the calling of the multiplex PCR reads with MiXCR, one entry per CDR3 protein. The table records hundreds of thousands of distinct CDR3 sequences, 40% to 55% of them present only once. Sequenced sample: peripheral blood or thyroid tissue (not recorded which). The receptors originated from an adult man with Graves' disease, either hyperthyroidism or ophthalmopathy (not recorded which).

V and J are TRBV6-5 and TRBJ1-3; D not certain. CDR3 size: 14 residues. Trimming took off 6 bases at V and 4 bases at J, with 13 bases between the two ends. Germline CDR1 reads MNHEY; CDR2 reads SVGAGI. The CDR3 sequence: CASRTAAQGNTIYF. In DNA, the CDR3 is TGTGCCAGCAGAACGGCAGCCCAGGGAAACACCATATATTTT.

This clonotype appeared a single time. The gene calls are TRBV6-5 and TRBJ2-2, with 9 bases identical to TRBD2. V was pared by 8 bases and J by 6 bases, with 16 bases of the junction left unmatched. The CDR3 covers 17 residues. Germline V gene sequence: CDR1 MNHEY, CDR2 SVGAGI. Written as DNA, the CDR3 is TGTGCCAGCTTAAATCTAGCGGGAAAAGTTGGGTCCGGGGAGCTGTTTTTT. It translates to CASLNLAGKVGSGELFF.

Concerning this clonotype: This may arise from a read error, as a much more abundant clone is one base away. The chain combines TRBV6-1 with TRBJ1-2, with D perhaps matching TRBD1 (6 bases). Germline V lookup: CDR1 MNHNS, CDR2 SASEGT. V lost 4 bases and J lost 0, with 12 bases in between. This CDR3 has 15 amino acids. The CDR3 loop is CASSADSDSNYGYTF. CDR3 bases: TGTGCCAGCAGTGCGGACAGCGATTCTAACTATGGCTACACCTTC.

Many counts were recorded for this clonotype. The chain employs TRBV10-2 and TRBJ1-2, with D perhaps TRBD1 (5 bases). Germline V gene lookup returns CDR1 WSHSY and CDR2 SAAADI. Trimming left V 2 bases short and J 6 bases short, with 10 bases between. The CDR3 runs 13 residues. The CDR3 is CASSEPTGDGYTF. Here the CDR3 DNA reads TGCGCCAGCAGTGAGCCCACAGGAGATGGCTACACCTTC.

This clonotype was counted at least ten times. The gene calls are TRBV12-3 or TRBV12-4 and TRBJ1-4; TRBD1 matches 8 bases. V lost 3 bases and J lost 10; bases outside the gene matches: 1. This CDR3 region has 12 residues. CDR3 protein: CASSFDRGKLFF. Here the CDR3 DNA reads TGTGCCAGCAGTTTCGACAGGGGAAAACTGTTTTTT.

As regards this clonotype: This clone may be a read error of a much larger clone one base away. This chain links TRBV20-1 with TRBJ1-5; possibly TRBD1 for D (5 bases). V was trimmed by 4 bases and J by 3 bases, leaving 13 bases between them. Germline V gene sequence: CDR1 DFQATT, CDR2 SNEGSKA (reference sequence). The CDR3 covers 14 residues. CDR3 nucleotide sequence: TGCAGTGCTAACGGGGGAGCCGACAATCAGCCCCAGCATTTT. Protein product: CSANGGADNQPQHF.

This clonotype came up many times. This sequence joins TRBV25-1 and TRBJ1-2; maybe TRBD1 (5 bases). Trimming removed 1 base from V and 6 bases from J, with 12 bases in between. Per the germline V gene, CDR1 is MGHDK and CDR2 is SYGVNS. The CDR3 is 14 residues long. CDR3 region: CASSELGVEDGYTF. For the CDR3, the DNA is TGTGCCAGCAGTGAATTAGGGGTTGAAGATGGCTACACCTTC.

V is TRBV4-1 and J is TRBJ1-6, with TRBD1 as a possible D gene (5 bases). The CDR3 sequence is 16 residues long. Germline V gives CDR1 MGHRA, CDR2 YSYEKL. Trimming cost V 2 bases and J 10 bases, with 18 bases left between them. CDR3 DNA: TGCGCCAGCAGCCAAATCGGAAGAGGACAAGACTCACCCCTCCACTTT. Translated: CASSQIGRGQDSPLHF.

This clonotype was seen a handful of times. The J gene is TRBJ2-5, the V gene TRBV20-1; possible D gene TRBD2, 5 bases. Trimming cost V 2 bases and J 7 bases, with 17 bases left between them. Germline CDR1 reads DFQATT; CDR2 reads SNEGSKA (reference sequence). This CDR3 has 14 amino acids. CDR3: CSARLLDTPGTQYF. DNA of the CDR3: TGCAGTGCTAGACTACTAGATACACCGGGGACCCAGTACTTC.

There are a few counts of this clonotype. The gene calls are TRBV2 and TRBJ2-3; D is undetermined. This CDR3 has 12 amino acids. The germline V and J ends were trimmed by 5 bases and 0 bases, with 3 bases remaining between them. CDR1 SNHLY and CDR2 FYNNEI come from the germline V gene. This CDR3 reads CASSTSTDTQYF. CDR3 nucleotides: TGTGCCAGCAGTACTAGCACAGATACGCAGTATTTT.

The chain links TRBV24-1 to TRBJ1-4, with TRBD1 matching over 7 bases. This CDR3 has 14 residues. Germline lookup yields CDR1 KGHDR and CDR2 SFDVKD. V was pared by 3 bases and J by 5 bases, with 2 bases of the junction left unmatched. CDR3 in amino acids: CATSDDRANEKLFF. CDR3 bases: TGTGCCACCAGTGATGACAGGGCGAATGAAAAACTGTTTTTT.

This clonotype was found a few times. The rearrangement joins TRBV20-1 to TRBJ1-2; TRBD1 might be the D (6 bases). CDR3 length: 15 residues. Trimming shortened V by 3 bases and J by 4 bases, and 18 bases separated the two germline ends. The germline V gene encodes CDR1 DFQATT and CDR2 SNEGSKA (reference sequence). The CDR3 sequence: CSARDPTGFAYGYTF. As DNA, the CDR3 is TGCAGTGCTAGGGATCCCACAGGGTTCGCCTATGGCTACACCTTC.

This clonotype was recorded only once. The chain links TRBV20-1 to TRBJ1-6; TRBD1 is a possible D gene (5 bases). Germline V CDR1 and CDR2: DFQATT, SNEGSKA (reference sequence). V lost 3 bases to trimming and J lost 10 bases, with 16 bases between them. The CDR3 has 14 amino acids. This CDR3 reads CSASQGPAWSPLHF. The CDR3 DNA reads TGCAGTGCTAGTCAGGGACCGGCGTGGTCACCCCTCCACTTT.

This clonotype was counted between two and nine times. This chain uses TRBV2 with TRBJ1-2, with TRBD1 as a possible D gene (5 bases). Germline lookup yields CDR1 SNHLY and CDR2 FYNNEI. V lost 6 bases and J lost 13, with 21 bases in between. This CDR3 has 13 amino acids. The CDR3 loop reads CASSPESTGGVTF. CDR3 nucleotide sequence: TGTGCCAGCAGCCCTGAGAGTACAGGTGGTGTCACCTTC.

The chain carries TRBV12-3 or TRBV12-4 and TRBJ1-6; D unresolved. This CDR3 is built from 12 residues. V was shortened by 5 bases and J by 5 bases, with 4 bases between the two germline ends. The DNA for the CDR3 is TGTGCCAGCAGTCCAGATAATTCACCCCTCCACTTT. Amino acid sequence: CASSPDNSPLHF.

The chain carries TRBV15 and TRBJ2-6; 10 nucleotides align to TRBD2. The CDR3 has 18 amino acids. CDR1 and CDR2 (germline): LNHNV, YYDKDF (reference sequence). The V gene end was trimmed by 0 bases and the J gene end by 0 bases; junction bases not matched to a gene: 2. CDR3 in amino acids: CATSRDSGRISGANVLTF. The CDR3 DNA reads TGTGCCACCAGCAGAGATAGCGGGAGGATCTCTGGGGCCAACGTCCTGACTTTC.

The chain carries TRBV5-5 and TRBJ1-2; TRBD1 is a possible D gene (6 bases). Germline values: CDR1 SGHKS, CDR2 YYEKEE (reference sequence). The CDR3 has 12 residues. V lost 0 bases and J lost 8, with 8 bases in between. CDR3 DNA: TGTGCCAGCAGCTTGGTGACAGGCGGCTACACCTTC. This sequence encodes CASSLVTGGYTF.

The chain couples TRBV10-1 to TRBJ1-2; D uncertain. Germline lookup yields CDR1 WNHNN and CDR2 SYGVQD (reference sequence). The CDR3 is made up of 13 amino acids. V dropped 4 bases and J dropped 2 bases, with 8 bases sitting between them. The CDR3 sequence: CASSGPGNYGYTF. Here the CDR3 DNA reads TGCGCCAGCAGTGGCCCTGGGAACTATGGCTACACCTTC.

This clonotype was counted a few times. The rearrangement links TRBV7-2 to TRBJ1-2; 8 nucleotides line up with TRBD1. The CDR3 extends over 18 amino acids. V dropped 4 bases and J dropped 0; count of bases not matched to a gene: 13. CDR1 and CDR2 (germline): SGHTA, FQGNSA. The CDR3 DNA reads as TGTGCCAGCAGCTCCCACCTCCGACAGGGGCTGTCTAACTATGGCTACACCTTC. Translated: CASSSHLRQGLSNYGYTF.

There are a few counts of this clonotype. J is TRBJ1-6 and V is TRBV5-6, with D perhaps matching TRBD1 (6 bases). Germline loops: CDR1 SGHDT, CDR2 YYEEEE. The CDR3 is made up of 14 amino acids. The V end was cut by 4 bases, the J end by 7 bases, with 12 bases between. CDR3 coding DNA: TGTGCCAGCAGCCCGAGACAGGAAAATTCACCCCTCCACTTT. It translates to CASSPRQENSPLHF.

This sequence joins TRBV7-9 and TRBJ2-5, with D possibly matching TRBD2 (5 bases). Germline values: CDR1 SEHNR, CDR2 FQNEAQ (reference sequence). Trimming stripped 4 bases from V and 0 bases from J, with 12 bases between. The CDR3 covers 15 residues. This chain's CDR3 is CASSWIGSDQETQYF. In nucleotides, the CDR3 is TGTGCCAGCAGCTGGATCGGTAGCGACCAAGAGACCCAGTACTTC.

The chain combines TRBV25-1 with TRBJ2-7; 7 bases map to TRBD1. V shed 8 bases, J shed 2 bases, and the junction held 12 bases outside the gene matches. Germline lookup yields CDR1 MGHDK and CDR2 SYGVNS. This CDR3 is 15 amino acids long. The CDR3 spells CASPGTDRAAYEQYF. The CDR3 DNA sequence: TGTGCCAGCCCCGGGACAGACCGGGCGGCCTACGAGCAGTACTTC.

The rearrangement uses TRBV6-5 and TRBJ1-3; no clear D. The length of the CDR3 is 15 residues. Looked up from germline, CDR1 is MNHEY and CDR2 is SVGAGI. V lost 5 bases to trimming and J lost 2 bases, with 13 bases between them. CDR3 in amino acids: CASSPLKVPGNTIYF. The CDR3, as DNA: TGTGCCAGCAGTCCCTTAAAAGTTCCTGGAAACACCATATATTTT.

This clonotype showed up just a few times. This sequence joins TRBV5-1 and TRBJ1-5; D call uncertain. The ends were cut back, 4 bases at V and 0 bases at J, with 14 bases in the middle. The length of the CDR3 is 16 residues. CDR1 is SGHRS and CDR2 is YFSETQ in the germline V gene. The CDR3 spells CASSPDGIHSNQPQHF. As DNA, the CDR3 is TGCGCCAGCAGCCCGGACGGCATTCATAGCAATCAGCCCCAGCATTTT. The variable domain in full, completed from reference TRBV5-1 and TRBJ1-5, reads KAGVTQTPRYLIKTRGQQVTLSCSPISGHRSVSWYQQTPGQGLQFLFEYFSETQRNKGNFPGRFSGRQFSNSRSEMNVSTLELGDSALYLCASSPDGIHSNQPQHFGDGTRLSIL.

On this clonotype itself: This sequence may be a read error, since a much larger clone differs from it by one base. The V and J genes are TRBV2 and TRBJ2-7; the match to TRBD1 covers 11 bases. The CDR3 totals 15 residues. Trimming took 6 bases from V and 3 from J; bases not matched to a gene: 7. Germline CDR1 SNHLY, CDR2 FYNNEI. The CDR3 loop is CASSQPGQGDYEQYF. The CDR3 nucleotides read TGTGCCAGCAGCCAACCGGGACAGGGGGACTACGAGCAGTACTTC.

There are many counts of this clonotype. The chain couples TRBV11-2 to TRBJ1-1; TRBD1 might be the D (6 bases). CDR3 length equals 14 residues. Germline V CDR1 and CDR2: SGHAT, FQNNGV. V dropped 0 bases and J dropped 4 bases, with 9 bases sitting between them. CDR3 loop: CASSLDPGATEAFF. The CDR3, as DNA: TGTGCCAGCAGCTTAGATCCAGGGGCCACTGAAGCTTTCTTT.

This chain uses TRBV7-9 with TRBJ2-2; 9 positions agree with TRBD1. The V segment lost 4 bases and the J segment 5 bases; nucleotides outside the gene matches: 11. There are 17 residues in the CDR3. The germline CDR1 and CDR2 sequences are SEHNR and FQNEAQ (reference sequence). DNA of the CDR3: TGTGCCAGCAGCTCGAGCGGGACAGGGACTGGTACCGGGGAGCTGTTTTTT. Protein product: CASSSSGTGTGTGELFF.

The genes are TRBV15 and TRBJ2-5; 7 bases fit TRBD2. With V trimmed by 3 bases and J by 4 bases, 8 bases remained unmatched. The CDR3 sequence is 15 residues long. The germline gives CDR1 LNHNV, CDR2 YYDKDF (reference sequence). In DNA, the CDR3 is TGTGCCACCAGCAGTTTGGGAGGGTCAGGAGAGACCCAGTACTTC. Its translation is CATSSLGGSGETQYF.

The gene calls are TRBV25-1 and TRBJ2-7; possibly TRBD1 or TRBD2 for D (5 bases each). Germline V gene sequence: CDR1 MGHDK, CDR2 SYGVNS. The CDR3 has 15 residues. Between the trimmed V and J ends, which lost 3 bases and 1 base, there was a span of 13 bases. CDR3 nucleotides: TGTGCCAGCAGTGATGCCGGGACCGAATCCTACGAGCAGTACTTC. Translation gives CASSDAGTESYEQYF.